The TCR beta chain described here comes from a study of chronic HIV infection and antiretroviral therapy. Germline values: CDR1 SGHVS, CDR2 FNYEAQ. This CDR3 contains 12 residues. V was clipped by 1 base and J by 7 bases, with 7 bases between them. TCRdb reanalysed the 5' RACE reads using MiXCR and keeps one entry per CDR3 protein. The sample holds tens of thousands of distinct CDR3 sequences, 7% to 10% seen once. This TCR derives from an adult who had HIV and had not received antiretroviral therapy, or was an uninfected healthy control (not recorded which). What was sequenced was peripheral blood. This chain joins TRBV7-6 and TRBJ1-2; D possibly corresponds to TRBD1 (5 bases). The CDR3 spells CASSLGQGGYTF. DNA for the CDR3: TGTGCCAGCAGCTTAGGCCAGGGTGGCTACACCTTC.